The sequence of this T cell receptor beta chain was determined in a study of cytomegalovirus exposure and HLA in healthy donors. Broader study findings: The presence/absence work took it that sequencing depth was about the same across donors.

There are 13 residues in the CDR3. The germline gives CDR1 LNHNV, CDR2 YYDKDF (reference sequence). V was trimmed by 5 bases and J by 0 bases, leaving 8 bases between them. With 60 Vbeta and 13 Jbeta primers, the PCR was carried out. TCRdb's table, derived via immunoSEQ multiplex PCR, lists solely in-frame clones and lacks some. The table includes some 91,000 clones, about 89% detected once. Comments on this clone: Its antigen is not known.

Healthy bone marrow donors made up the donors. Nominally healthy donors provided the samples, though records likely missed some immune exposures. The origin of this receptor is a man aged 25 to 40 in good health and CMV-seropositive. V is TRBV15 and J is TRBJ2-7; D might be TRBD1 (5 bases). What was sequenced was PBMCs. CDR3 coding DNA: TGTGCCACCAGCGGACACGACTCCTACGAGCAGTACTTC. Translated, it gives CATSGHDSYEQYF.